Below, 17 T cell receptor beta chains from the same sample are listed, as sequenced in a study of blood T cell repertoires in COVID-19. Assay used: immunoSEQ multiplex PCR; TCRdb lists only in-frame clones, some missing. The table lists 200,000 to 250,000 clones, 84% of them singletons. The sequencing input was PBMCs or T cells enriched from blood (not recorded which). These receptors originate from a woman aged 40-49 years who had recovered from COVID-19.

The chain uses TRBV28 and TRBJ1-1; 9 bases match TRBD1. Germline V gene lookup returns CDR1 MDHEN and CDR2 SYDVKM. V was clipped by 5 bases and J by 6 bases; unmatched bases: 10. The CDR3 totals 15 residues. This chain's CDR3 is CASSPDPQGAAEAFF. The CDR3 bases are TGTGCCAGCAGTCCAGACCCACAGGGGGCAGCTGAAGCTTTCTTT.

This chain links TRBV19 with TRBJ1-1, with a possible D match to TRBD1 (5 bases). CDR1 and CDR2 from the germline V gene are LNHDA and SQIVND (reference sequence). Trimming pared 4 bases from V and 2 bases from J, leaving 11 bases between. The CDR3 consists of 14 residues. CDR3 bases: TGTGCCAGTAGTACGGCAGGGTCAAACACTGAAGCTTTCTTT. It is translated as CASSTAGSNTEAFF. The complete variable domain, with remaining parts taken from reference TRBV19 and TRBJ1-1, reads DGGITQSPKYLFRKEGQNVTLSCEQNLNHDAMYWYRQDPGQGLRLIYYSQIVNDFQKGDIAEGYSVSREKKESFPLTVTSAQKNPTAFYLCASSTAGSNTEAFFGQGTRLTVV.

The chain is built from TRBV27 and TRBJ2-5; 7 bases align to TRBD1. Per germline, CDR1 MNHEY and CDR2 SMNVEV (reference sequence). The CDR3 contains 14 residues. The V segment lost 5 bases and the J segment 5 bases; nucleotides outside the gene matches: 8. The CDR3 sequence: CASSPLSRGETQYF. CDR3 DNA sequence: TGTGCCAGCAGTCCCCTATCCAGGGGGGAGACCCAGTACTTC.

The J gene is TRBJ2-2, the V gene TRBV15, with 12 bases matching TRBD2. Trimming took 1 base from V and 2 from J; bases not matched to a gene: 5. CDR1 is LNHNV and CDR2 is YYDKDF in the germline V gene (reference sequence). The CDR3 runs 18 residues. CDR3 amino acids: CATSRVGLAGFNTGELFF. The CDR3 nucleotides are TGTGCCACCAGCAGAGTAGGACTAGCGGGATTTAACACCGGGGAGCTGTTTTTT.

The chain recombines TRBV6-1 with TRBJ1-5; TRBD1 agrees at 9 bases. The CDR3 has 14 residues. Germline trimming cut 6 bases from V and 4 bases from J; bases unmatched to any gene: 4. Looked up from germline, CDR1 is MNHNS and CDR2 is SASEGT. CDR3 residues: CASRTGTGNQPQHF. DNA of the CDR3: TGTGCCAGCAGGACCGGGACAGGGAATCAGCCCCAGCATTTT.

The chain joins TRBV19 to TRBJ2-3; D unclear. V dropped 4 bases and J dropped 4 bases, with 9 bases sitting between them. Per germline, CDR1 LNHDA and CDR2 SQIVND (reference sequence). The CDR3 is 13 residues long. CDR3 sequence reads: CASSNSYADTQYF. The CDR3 coding sequence is TGTGCCAGTAGTAACAGTTATGCAGATACGCAGTATTTT.

The chain links TRBV7-9 to TRBJ2-5; possibly TRBD1 for D (6 bases). The CDR3 covers 15 residues. Germline V gene sequence: CDR1 SEHNR, CDR2 FQNEAQ (reference sequence). Between the trimmed V and J ends, which lost 3 bases and 5 bases, there was a span of 16 bases. The chain's CDR3 is CASSFGAPGEETQYF. DNA for the CDR3: TGTGCCAGCAGCTTCGGAGCCCCAGGGGAGGAGACCCAGTACTTC.

The CDR3 region is CASGAGDTEAFF. The CDR3, as DNA: TGCGCCAGTGGCGCGGGAGACACTGAAGCTTTCTTT. The chain has TRBV10-2 and TRBJ1-1; D is undetermined. CDR1 WSHSY and CDR2 SAAADI come from the germline V gene. The length of the CDR3 is 12 residues. V lost 9 bases to trimming and J lost 3 bases, with 11 bases between them.

The genes are TRBV5-1 and TRBJ2-2; 8 bases fit TRBD2. Looked up from germline, CDR1 is SGHRS and CDR2 is YFSETQ. V gave up 0 bases and J gave up 4 bases; unmatched junction bases: 5. This CDR3 spans 16 amino acids. The CDR3: CASSLGVAGFTGELFF. The CDR3 coding sequence is TGCGCCAGCAGCTTGGGAGTAGCGGGATTCACCGGGGAGCTGTTTTTT. Combining the CDR3 with reference TRBV5-1 and TRBJ2-2 gives the whole variable domain KAGVTQTPRYLIKTRGQQVTLSCSPISGHRSVSWYQQTPGQGLQFLFEYFSETQRNKGNFPGRFSGRQFSNSRSEMNVSTLELGDSALYLCASSLGVAGFTGELFFGEGSRLTVL.

The rearrangement joins TRBV7-2 to TRBJ2-5, with no clear D. The CDR3 has 13 residues. Trimming left V 4 bases short and J 1 base short, with 7 bases between. Germline V gene data show CDR1 as SGHTA and CDR2 as FQGNSA. CDR3 region: CASSYLVQETQYF. The CDR3 DNA reads TGTGCCAGCAGCTACTTAGTCCAAGAGACCCAGTACTTC.

This chain links TRBV5-1 with TRBJ2-7, with 7 bases identical to TRBD1. The V gene's germline CDR1 is SGHRS and CDR2 YFSETQ. There are 13 residues in the CDR3. Trimming at V came to 3 bases and at J to 3 bases, leaving 3 bases not matched to a gene. CDR3 in amino acids: CASSSRQGYEQYF. CDR3 bases: TGCGCCAGCAGCTCTAGACAGGGCTACGAGCAGTACTTC.

This chain connects TRBV7-2 to TRBJ1-4; the match to TRBD1 covers 9 bases. This CDR3 has 14 amino acids. Germline CDR1 reads SGHTA; CDR2 reads FQGNSA. J was trimmed by 11 bases and V by 5 bases; bases with no gene match: 9. CDR3 sequence (DNA): TGTGCCAGCAGCCCCGGGACAGGGACTCAGAAACTGTTTTTT. Amino acids: CASSPGTGTQKLFF.

The chain employs TRBV19 and TRBJ2-6; 7 bases align to TRBD1. CDR3 size: 15 residues. CDR1 and CDR2 (germline): LNHDA, SQIVND (reference sequence). V trimming: 7 bases; J trimming: 4 bases; junction bases outside the gene matches: 7. The CDR3 reads CASTWKGAGANVLTF. The CDR3 coding sequence is TGTGCCAGTACCTGGAAGGGGGCGGGGGCCAACGTCCTGACTTTC.

The chain joins TRBV4-1 to TRBJ2-1; TRBD2 matches 11 bases. The germline CDR1 and CDR2 sequences are MGHRA and YSYEKL. J gave up 9 bases and V 1 base, and 14 bases lay outside the gene matches. The CDR3 totals 18 residues. CDR3: CASSQVVGKVAGGGEQFF. The CDR3 DNA sequence: TGCGCCAGCAGCCAAGTTGTCGGGAAGGTAGCGGGAGGGGGTGAGCAGTTCTTC.

This clone appeared once. The chain is built from TRBV5-1 and TRBJ1-2; 9 nucleotides agree with TRBD1. The germline V gene has CDR1 SGHRS and CDR2 YFSETQ. CDR3 length: 19 residues. V shed 1 base, J shed 0 bases, and the junction held 13 bases outside the gene matches. The CDR3 reads CASSLNPRTGVLANYGYTF. The CDR3, as DNA: TGCGCCAGCAGCTTGAACCCCCGGACAGGGGTGCTAGCTAACTATGGCTACACCTTC.

This sequence joins TRBV27 and TRBJ2-1; perhaps TRBD1 as D (6 bases). This CDR3 is built from 16 residues. CDR1 and CDR2 (germline): MNHEY, SMNVEV (reference sequence). V gave up 3 bases and J gave up 7 bases, with 19 bases separating them. CDR3 loop: CASSFRTAKGENEQFF. The CDR3 DNA sequence: TGTGCCAGCAGTTTTAGGACAGCCAAGGGGGAGAATGAGCAGTTCTTC.

The CDR3 DNA reads TGTGCCAGCAGCGCTCAAACAGGGCTTGAAAAACTGTTTTTT. It specifies CASSAQTGLEKLFF. The chain is built from TRBV28 and TRBJ1-4, with D possibly TRBD1 on 6 matching bases. V was shortened by 6 bases and J by 7 bases, with 15 bases between the two germline ends. Germline CDR1 MDHEN, CDR2 SYDVKM. The CDR3 contains 14 residues. The variable domain in full, with the rest retrieved from reference TRBV28 and TRBJ1-4, is DVKVTQSSRYLVKRTGEKVFLECVQDMDHENMFWYRQDPGLGLRLIYFSYDVKMKEKGDIPEGYSVSREKKERFSLILESASTNQTSMYLCASSAQTGLEKLFFGSGTQLSVL.